The rows below give T cell receptor beta chains drawn from one sample of a study of blood T cell repertoires in COVID-19. Only in-frame clones appear in the TCRdb table, and some are missing; sequencing was by immunoSEQ multiplex PCR. Of about 220,000 clones in the sample, 80% to 85% were seen once. Material for sequencing was peripheral blood. The receptor source for this set is a woman in her sixties with acute or convalescent COVID-19. Both conserved end residues are part of each CDR3. Each record gives: clone size, D gene, J gene, V gene, CDR3 DNA, CDR3 protein. D genes are given only for firm matches. Only part of the rows carry a size: once, few, many, or a class if the clone is expanded.

clone size: NA; D gene: NA; J gene: TRBJ2-5; V gene: TRBV9; CDR3 DNA: TGTGCCAGCAGCGAGACAGGAGGTTACCAAGAGACCCAGTACTTC; CDR3 protein: CASSETGGYQETQYF
clone size: NA; D gene: NA; J gene: TRBJ2-2; V gene: TRBV7-9; CDR3 DNA: TGTGCCAGCAGCACAGCGAACACCGGGGAGCTGTTTTTT; CDR3 protein: CASSTANTGELFF
clone size: NA; D gene: NA; J gene: TRBJ1-5; V gene: TRBV2; CDR3 DNA: TGTGCCAGCAGTAGGGGGATCAATCAGCCCCAGCATTTT; CDR3 protein: CASSRGINQPQHF
clone size: many; D gene: TRBD1; J gene: TRBJ1-6; V gene: TRBV11-2; CDR3 DNA: TGTGCCAGCAGCCAAAGACAGGGGGGTAGCTCCTATAATTCACCCCTCCACTTT; CDR3 protein: CASSQRQGGSSYNSPLHF
clone size: few; D gene: NA; J gene: TRBJ1-2; V gene: TRBV7-9; CDR3 DNA: TGTGCCAGCAGCAGAACAGTTGAGGGCTACACCTTC; CDR3 protein: CASSRTVEGYTF
clone size: NA; D gene: TRBD1; J gene: TRBJ1-4; V gene: TRBV27; CDR3 DNA: TGTGCCAGCAGGGCGGGACAGGGGTATAATGAAAAACTGTTTTTT; CDR3 protein: CASRAGQGYNEKLFF
clone size: NA; D gene: NA; J gene: TRBJ1-4; V gene: TRBV5-4; CDR3 DNA: TGTGCCAGTCGGCCGGGGGGGCGAGCGGAAGAAAAACTGTTTTTT; CDR3 protein: CASRPGGRAEEKLFF
clone size: NA; D gene: TRBD2; J gene: TRBJ2-3; V gene: TRBV30; CDR3 DNA: TGTGCCTACCAGCGGGGGGGCTTAGCGAGCACAGATACGCAGTATTTT; CDR3 protein: CAYQRGGLASTDTQYF
clone size: NA; D gene: TRBD1; J gene: TRBJ1-1; V gene: TRBV6-5; CDR3 DNA: TGTGCCAGCAGTTACCCAGGACAGGGGAGAGCTTTCTTT; CDR3 protein: CASSYPGQGRAFF
clone size: NA; D gene: NA; J gene: TRBJ1-1; V gene: TRBV7-2; CDR3 DNA: TGTGCCAGCAGCTTATTTGGAGAGAACACTGAAGCTTTCTTT; CDR3 protein: CASSLFGENTEAFF
clone size: NA; D gene: TRBD1; J gene: TRBJ2-7; V gene: TRBV11-2; CDR3 DNA: TGTGCCAGCAGCTCCCTACCGGGACAGGGGGCCGGGGACTACGAGCAGTACTTC; CDR3 protein: CASSSLPGQGAGDYEQYF
clone size: NA; D gene: TRBD1; J gene: TRBJ1-1; V gene: TRBV5-5; CDR3 DNA: TGTGCCAGCAGCTTGGGGACAGGGACTGAAGCTTTCTTT; CDR3 protein: CASSLGTGTEAFF
clone size: NA; D gene: NA; J gene: TRBJ2-1; V gene: TRBV10-3; CDR3 DNA: TGTGCCATCAGCGCCGACAGCAATGAGCAGTTCTTC; CDR3 protein: CAISADSNEQFF
clone size: once; D gene: TRBD1; J gene: TRBJ1-1; V gene: TRBV30; CDR3 DNA: TGTGCCTCCCTACGACAGGGTGGCACTGAAGCTTTCTTT; CDR3 protein: CASLRQGGTEAFF
clone size: NA; D gene: TRBD1; J gene: TRBJ1-1; V gene: TRBV3-1/TRBV3-2; CDR3 DNA: TGTGCCAGCAGCCAACGTTCCGGGACAGGGGACACTGAAGCTTTCTTT; CDR3 protein: CASSQRSGTGDTEAFF
clone size: NA; D gene: NA; J gene: TRBJ2-7; V gene: TRBV3-1/TRBV3-2; CDR3 DNA: TGTGCCAGCAGCCCAACAGTGTACAGGGCGAGCTCCTACGAGCAGTACTTC; CDR3 protein: CASSPTVYRASSYEQYF
clone size: NA; D gene: NA; J gene: TRBJ2-1; V gene: TRBV12-3/TRBV12-4; CDR3 DNA: TGTGCCAGCAGTCCATCAGGGGTTGATGAGCAGTTCTTC; CDR3 protein: CASSPSGVDEQFF
clone size: NA; D gene: TRBD1; J gene: TRBJ1-2; V gene: TRBV5-4; CDR3 DNA: TGTGCCAGCAGCGGGGGGACAGGGGGCCCTAGGGGCTACACCTTC; CDR3 protein: CASSGGTGGPRGYTF